These 19 T cell receptor beta chains originate from one sample sequenced in a study of CD8+CD57+ T cells in acquired aplastic anemia. CDR3 and TCR beta VDJ profiling relied on a genomic DNA template. TCRdb analysed the reads with MiXCR anew, one entry per CDR3 protein. The table has under 250,000 distinct CDR3 sequences, roughly 33% seen once. What was sequenced was sorted CD4+, CD8+, or CD8+CD57+ T cells (not recorded which) from PBMCs. These receptors were collected from a human donor in good health, serving as a control.

The rearrangement uses TRBV27 and TRBJ2-1; TRBD2 is a possible D gene (6 bases). The germline V gene has CDR1 MNHEY and CDR2 SMNVEV (reference sequence). The CDR3 is 15 residues long. Trimming cost V 4 bases and J 0 bases, with 10 bases left between them. The CDR3 reads CASSSRGPSYNEQFF. The CDR3 region has the DNA TGTGCCAGCAGTTCGCGGGGCCCCTCCTACAATGAGCAGTTCTTC.

Ten or more counts support this clonotype. The chain has TRBV19 and TRBJ1-5, with 7 bases that match TRBD1. V lost 7 bases, J lost 6 bases, and 15 bases stayed unmatched. Germline values: CDR1 LNHDA, CDR2 SQIVND (reference sequence). This CDR3 comprises 16 residues. DNA of the CDR3: TGTGCCAGTACCGGGGTACAGGGGCGATCCTTTCAGCCCCAGCATTTT. Its translation: CASTGVQGRSFQPQHF.

This clonotype was recorded many times. The rearrangement uses TRBV6-1 and TRBJ1-1; tentative D call: TRBD1 (5 bases). CDR1 and CDR2 (germline): MNHNS, SASEGT. V was cut by 4 bases and J by 0 bases, with 12 bases left in between. The CDR3 sequence is 15 residues long. CDR3 amino acids: CASSARQNMNTEAFF. Written as DNA, the CDR3 is TGTGCCAGCAGTGCCCGACAGAACATGAACACTGAAGCTTTCTTT.

This clonotype was observed a few times. V gene TRBV19 combines with J gene TRBJ1-2; 10 bases agree with TRBD1. The CDR3 contains 14 residues. Germline CDR1 is LNHDA and CDR2 is SQIVND (reference sequence). Trimming removed 11 bases from V and 6 bases from J; junction bases left unmatched: 12. The CDR3 nucleotides are TGTGCCTGGAGGCCCGACAGGGGGCGGGATGGCTACACCTTC. It yields the protein CAWRPDRGRDGYTF.

This clonotype was observed a handful of times. The rearrangement uses TRBV19 and TRBJ1-1; D remains unclear. Germline V gene sequence: CDR1 LNHDA, CDR2 SQIVND (reference sequence). CDR3 size: 12 residues. With 5 bases removed from V and 5 bases from J, the gap between germline ends came to 9 bases. The CDR3 coding sequence is TGTGCCAGTAGTGTTGAGGGAACTGAAGCTTTCTTT. This sequence encodes CASSVEGTEAFF.

This clonotype was counted ten times or more. CDR3 in amino acids: CASRGTGIYSNQPQHF. CDR3 nucleotide sequence: TGTGCCAGCAGGGGAACAGGGATTTATAGCAATCAGCCCCAGCATTTT. This chain links TRBV2 with TRBJ1-5; a possible D gene is TRBD1 (6 bases). This CDR3 comprises 16 residues. CDR1 and CDR2 from the germline V gene are SNHLY and FYNNEI. V was trimmed by 6 bases and J by 0 bases, leaving 15 bases between them.

The genes are TRBV2 and TRBJ2-6, with 11 bases matching TRBD1. V was clipped by 10 bases and J by 3 bases; unmatched bases: 8. The germline V gene encodes CDR1 SNHLY and CDR2 FYNNEI. This CDR3 has 16 amino acids. The CDR3 nucleotides are TGTGCCACGGACAGGACAGGGGGCGGTGGGGCCAACGTCCTGACTTTC. Protein: CATDRTGGGGANVLTF.

This clonotype has ten or more counts. The chain combines TRBV10-3 with TRBJ2-7; 7 bases are a match to TRBD1. CDR3 size: 16 residues. The germline CDR1 and CDR2 sequences are ENHRY and SYGVKD. Unmatched junction bases numbered 11, after V lost 6 bases and J lost 0 bases. CDR3 sequence reads: CAISLDSDRFSYEQYF. The CDR3 DNA follows: TGTGCCATCAGCCTAGACTCGGACAGGTTCTCCTACGAGCAGTACTTC.

With respect to this clonotype: This may stem from a read error, because a much larger clone lies one nucleotide away. The chain joins TRBV20-1 to TRBJ2-2; 9 bases are shared with TRBD2. There are 16 residues in the CDR3. Germline V lookup: CDR1 DFQATT, CDR2 SNEGSKA (reference sequence). The CDR3 loop is CGARRRTSANTGELFF. The DNA for the CDR3 is TGCGGTGCCAGACGACGGACTAGCGCGAACACCGGGGAGCTGTTTTTT.

The chain carries TRBV6-1 and TRBJ1-2; D possibly corresponds to TRBD1 (6 bases). V lost 2 bases to trimming and J lost 8 bases, with 18 bases between them. This CDR3 contains 15 residues. Germline V gene sequence: CDR1 MNHNS, CDR2 SASEGT. Here the CDR3 reads CASSELSRGAGGYTF. CDR3 sequence (DNA): TGTGCCAGCAGTGAATTATCCAGGGGCGCAGGAGGCTACACCTTC.

At least ten counts were recorded for this clonotype. The chain is built from TRBV19 and TRBJ2-3; TRBD2 agrees at 10 bases. Germline V gene lookup returns CDR1 LNHDA and CDR2 SQIVND (reference sequence). V lost 3 bases to trimming and J lost 7 bases; unmatched junction nucleotides: 7. There are 15 residues in the CDR3. The CDR3 sequence is CASSINSGRYHTQYF. Here the CDR3 DNA reads TGTGCCAGTAGTATTAATAGCGGGAGGTATCATACGCAGTATTTT.

This clonotype has only a few counts. The genes are TRBV12-3 or TRBV12-4 and TRBJ2-5, with 9 positions matching TRBD1. This CDR3 comprises 15 residues. V lost 5 bases, J lost 4 bases, and 8 bases stayed unmatched. CDR3 sequence (DNA): TGTGCCAGCAGTAGGACCGACAGGGGGAGAGAGACCCAGTACTTC. Protein sequence: CASSRTDRGRETQYF.

This clonotype was recorded at least ten times. This rearrangement joins TRBV19 to TRBJ1-2; tentative D call: TRBD1 (5 bases). Looked up from germline, CDR1 is LNHDA and CDR2 is SQIVND (reference sequence). V was pared by 3 bases and J by 8 bases, with 22 bases between. The CDR3 has 16 amino acids. The CDR3 protein is CASSIGVLSYSGGYTF. The CDR3 DNA follows: TGTGCCAGTAGTATCGGAGTCCTATCCTATTCAGGGGGCTACACCTTC.

The chain is built from TRBV7-9 and TRBJ1-1, with D unclear. This CDR3 has 16 amino acids. The V gene lost 4 bases and the J gene lost 1 base, with 16 bases spanning the gap. Germline V CDR1 and CDR2: SEHNR, FQNEAQ (reference sequence). CDR3: CASSSRTSRENTEAFF. The CDR3 bases are TGTGCCAGCAGCTCAAGGACTTCGCGAGAGAACACTGAAGCTTTCTTT. The full variable domain, completed using reference TRBV7-9 and TRBJ1-1, is DTGVSQNPRHKITKRGQNVTFRCDPISEHNRLYWYRQTLGQGPEFLTYFQNEAQLEKSRLLSDRFSAERPKGSFSTLEIQRTEQGDSAMYLCASSSRTSRENTEAFFGQGTRLTVV.

This clonotype was detected ten times or more. The CDR3 coding sequence is TGTGCCAGCAGCTCCGTAGCGGGGGACACAGATACGCAGTATTTT. The encoded protein is CASSSVAGDTDTQYF. This chain links TRBV7-9 with TRBJ2-3; 9 nucleotides line up with TRBD2. Germline V lookup: CDR1 SEHNR, CDR2 FQNEAQ (reference sequence). CDR3 length: 15 residues. V trimming: 4 bases; J trimming: 2 bases; junction bases outside the gene matches: 4.

This clonotype was seen repeatedly, ten times or more. The genes are TRBV7-9 and TRBJ1-2; D is perhaps TRBD1 (5 bases). V was cut by 5 bases and J by 1 base, with 11 bases left in between. The V gene's germline CDR1 is SEHNR and CDR2 FQNEAQ (reference sequence). The CDR3 runs to 14 residues. The CDR3 bases are TGTGCCAGCAGCCTGGGACGGAATAACTATGGCTACACCTTC. Protein sequence: CASSLGRNNYGYTF.

The V call is TRBV28, the J call TRBJ1-6, with D possibly TRBD1 on 6 matching bases. V lost 8 bases and J 9 bases, leaving 14 bases between the germline ends. Germline V lookup: CDR1 MDHEN, CDR2 SYDVKM. The CDR3 is made up of 13 amino acids. The CDR3 sequence is CASETGSSSPLHF. The CDR3 DNA reads as TGTGCCAGCGAAACAGGGAGTAGTTCACCCCTCCACTTT.

This clonotype has just one count. The gene calls are TRBV24-1 and TRBJ1-5; D gene uncertain. This CDR3 is 15 amino acids long. V shed 6 bases and J shed 4 bases, with 15 bases lying between them. Germline loops: CDR1 KGHDR, CDR2 SFDVKD. The chain's CDR3 is CATSLKVGGNQPQHF. The CDR3 nucleotides are TGTGCCACCAGTCTTAAGGTAGGCGGTAATCAGCCCCAGCATTTT.

This clonotype was found many times. The chain recombines TRBV7-7 with TRBJ1-4; tentative D call: TRBD1 (6 bases). CDR1 is SSHAT, CDR2 FNYEAQ, per germline (reference sequence). Trimming removed 3 bases at V and 2 bases at J, with 13 bases between. There are 16 residues in the CDR3. DNA for the CDR3: TGTGCCAGCAGCTTCCCAGGGGAACGCACTAATGAAAAACTGTTTTTT. Its translation: CASSFPGERTNEKLFF. Drawing the rest from reference TRBV7-7 and TRBJ1-4, the complete variable domain is GAGVSQSPRYKVTKRGQDVTLRCDPISSHATLYWYQQALGQGPEFLTYFNYEAQPDKSGLPSDRFSAERPEGSISTLTIQRTEQRDSAMYRCASSFPGERTNEKLFFGSGTQLSVL.